The 22 T cell receptor beta chains reported below all come from one sample, sequenced in a study of cytomegalovirus exposure and HLA in healthy donors. With 60 Vbeta and 13 Jbeta primers, the PCR was carried out. Sequenced by immunoSEQ multiplex PCR; TCRdb stores in-frame clones only, minus some. The data contain about 130,000 clones, about 80% of them singletons. The source material was PBMCs. The receptors here all came from a man aged 30 to 39 in good health and CMV-seropositive.

The chain combines TRBV6-1 with TRBJ1-2; D remains ambiguous. Germline values: CDR1 MNHNS, CDR2 SASEGT. The length of the CDR3 is 13 residues. V was cut by 2 bases and J by 6 bases, with 10 bases left in between. CDR3 sequence reads: CASSEFARDGYTF. The DNA for the CDR3 is TGTGCCAGCAGTGAATTTGCGAGAGATGGCTACACCTTC.

This sequence joins TRBV28 and TRBJ1-3; no clear D. The CDR3 is 15 residues long. Per the germline V gene, CDR1 is MDHEN and CDR2 is SYDVKM. Trimming took 2 bases from V and 0 from J, leaving 8 bases between them. CDR3 loop: CASSLLPYSGNTIYF. CDR3 bases: TGTGCCAGCAGTTTACTACCATACTCTGGAAACACCATATATTTT. The whole variable domain, remainder taken from reference TRBV28 and TRBJ1-3, is DVKVTQSSRYLVKRTGEKVFLECVQDMDHENMFWYRQDPGLGLRLIYFSYDVKMKEKGDIPEGYSVSREKKERFSLILESASTNQTSMYLCASSLLPYSGNTIYFGEGSWLTVV.

The J gene is TRBJ2-1, the V gene TRBV19; D gene ambiguous. The CDR3 runs 13 residues. Germline V CDR1 and CDR2: LNHDA, SQIVND (reference sequence). With 7 bases removed from V and 4 bases from J, the gap between germline ends came to 11 bases. This chain's CDR3 is CASTQSEYNEQFF. The DNA for the CDR3 is TGTGCCAGTACGCAGAGCGAGTACAATGAGCAGTTCTTC.

This sequence joins TRBV5-8 and TRBJ1-3, with D unclear. Between the trimmed V and J ends, which lost 2 bases and 0 bases, there was a span of 6 bases. The CDR3 runs to 14 residues. Germline assignment: CDR1 SGHTS and CDR2 YDEGEE. Written as DNA, the CDR3 is TGTGCCAGCAGCTTTGGGAGCTCTGGAAACACCATATATTTT. Protein: CASSFGSSGNTIYF.

This chain connects TRBV30 to TRBJ2-2; 7 bases are a match to TRBD1. CDR3 size: 16 residues. Germline loops: CDR1 GTSNPN, CDR2 SVGIG (reference sequence). V shed 3 bases, J shed 0 bases, and the junction held 7 bases outside the gene matches. DNA of the CDR3: TGTGCCTGGAGCCAAGAGCAGGGGGCGAACACCGGGGAGCTGTTTTTT. This sequence encodes CAWSQEQGANTGELFF.

The chain uses TRBV27 and TRBJ1-4, with 10 bases lining up with TRBD1. Germline CDR1 MNHEY, CDR2 SMNVEV (reference sequence). Germline trimming cut 5 bases from V and 7 bases from J; bases unmatched to any gene: 4. The CDR3 is 14 amino acids. The CDR3 loop reads CASSNDRGLEKLFF. The CDR3 DNA reads as TGTGCCAGCAGTAATGACAGGGGGCTTGAAAAACTGTTTTTT.

The chain employs TRBV9 and TRBJ2-1; D ambiguous. Germline V gene lookup returns CDR1 SGDLS and CDR2 YYNGEE. Between the trimmed V and J ends, which lost 0 bases and 5 bases, there was a span of 12 bases. The CDR3 sequence is 15 residues long. The CDR3 protein is CASSVGLSVDNEQFF. Here the CDR3 DNA reads TGTGCCAGCAGCGTAGGCTTAAGCGTAGACAATGAGCAGTTCTTC.

V usage is TRBV27 and J usage is TRBJ2-2, with 7 bases aligning to TRBD2. The CDR3 is 14 amino acids. Germline V lookup: CDR1 MNHEY, CDR2 SMNVEV (reference sequence). Trimming took 3 bases from V and 6 from J; bases not matched to a gene: 4. DNA of the CDR3: TGTGCCAGCAGTTTGGGAGGGGTTCCCGGGGAGCTGTTTTTT. It specifies CASSLGGVPGELFF.

This clone was seen once. The V gene is TRBV4-1, the J gene TRBJ2-1; TRBD2 is a possible D gene (6 bases). The V gene lost 4 bases and the J gene lost 0 bases, with 13 bases spanning the gap. The CDR3 totals 16 residues. Germline-derived CDR1 and CDR2 are MGHRA and YSYEKL. For the CDR3, the DNA is TGCGCCAGCAGCCCTGGGTCGACTAGCTCCTACAATGAGCAGTTCTTC. Translated: CASSPGSTSSYNEQFF.

The V gene is TRBV7-2, the J gene TRBJ2-3; 7 nucleotides align to TRBD2. CDR3 length: 15 residues. J gave up 0 bases and V 6 bases, and 6 bases lay outside the gene matches. Germline V gene lookup returns CDR1 SGHTA and CDR2 FQGNSA. DNA of the CDR3: TGTGCCAGCAGATCCGGGACTACTAGCACAGATACGCAGTATTTT. This translates into CASRSGTTSTDTQYF. Full variable domain (missing parts from reference TRBV7-2 and TRBJ2-3): GAGVSQSPSNKVTEKGKDVELRCDPISGHTALYWYRQSLGQGLEFLIYFQGNSAPDKSGLPSDRFSAERTGGSVSTLTIQRTQQEDSAVYLCASRSGTTSTDTQYFGPGTRLTVL.

The chain combines TRBV29-1 with TRBJ2-7; possibly TRBD2 for D (6 bases). Trimming shortened V by 3 bases and J by 5 bases, and 8 bases separated the two germline ends. CDR1 and CDR2 from the germline V gene are SQVTM and ANQGSEA. The CDR3 is made up of 11 amino acids. The CDR3 loop reads CSVERGHEQYF. CDR3 DNA sequence: TGCAGCGTTGAGCGGGGACACGAGCAGTACTTC.

The V and J genes are TRBV2 and TRBJ1-2; 7 nucleotides match TRBD1. CDR1 SNHLY and CDR2 FYNNEI come from the germline V gene. Losses at the gene ends were 9 bases for V and 8 bases for J; bases not matched to a gene: 6. The CDR3 has 11 amino acids. Here the CDR3 reads CASSTGVGYTF. CDR3 DNA: TGTGCCAGTTCTACAGGGGTGGGCTACACCTTC. The full variable domain, with the rest looked up from reference TRBV2 and TRBJ1-2, is EPEVTQTPSHQVTQMGQEVILRCVPISNHLYFYWYRQILGQKVEFLVSFYNNEISEKSEIFDDQFSVERPDGSNFTLKIRSTKLEDSAMYFCASSTGVGYTFGSGTRLTVV.

The sample holds a few counts of this clone. The rearrangement uses TRBV6-5 and TRBJ1-2, with a weak D call TRBD1 (5 bases). V dropped 4 bases and J dropped 5 bases, with 17 bases sitting between them. Germline-derived CDR1 and CDR2 are MNHEY and SVGAGI. The CDR3 has 15 amino acids. CDR3 in amino acids: CASSLSVAGTYGYTF. In nucleotides, the CDR3 is TGTGCCAGCAGTTTATCCGTGGCAGGGACTTATGGCTACACCTTC.

V and J are TRBV27 and TRBJ2-7, with a weak D call TRBD1 (5 bases). The CDR3 is 15 residues long. Germline V gene data show CDR1 as MNHEY and CDR2 as SMNVEV (reference sequence). V lost 5 bases and J lost 1, with 15 bases in between. The CDR3 loop is CASSPKPQDSYEQYF. In DNA, the CDR3 is TGTGCCAGCAGTCCGAAACCACAGGATTCCTACGAGCAGTACTTC.

The chain combines TRBV30 with TRBJ2-5, with a possible D match to TRBD2 (5 bases). CDR3 size: 14 residues. V gave up 0 bases and J gave up 3 bases, with 11 bases separating them. CDR1 is GTSNPN, CDR2 SVGIG, per germline (reference sequence). CDR3 sequence reads: CAWSVDVEEETQYF. CDR3 DNA: TGTGCCTGGAGTGTAGATGTGGAGGAAGAGACCCAGTACTTC.

Only one count was recorded for this clone. The chain links TRBV4-2 to TRBJ1-2; 7 bases are a match to TRBD1. Germline CDR1 LGHNA, CDR2 YNFKEQ. The CDR3 is 14 residues long. The ends lost 0 bases at V and 6 bases at J; junction bases unmatched: 4. CDR3 sequence reads: CASSQEGGGHGYTF. The CDR3 nucleotides are TGTGCCAGCAGCCAAGAAGGGGGCGGACATGGCTACACCTTC.

The chain joins TRBV6-6 to TRBJ1-2; perhaps TRBD1 as D (5 bases). Germline V gives CDR1 MNHNY, CDR2 SVGAGI (reference sequence). Trimming removed 6 bases from V and 2 bases from J, with 10 bases in between. This CDR3 spans 13 amino acids. CDR3 coding DNA: TGTGCCAGCAGAGGGGTAAAGAACTATGGCTACACCTTC. Amino acid sequence: CASRGVKNYGYTF.

The genes are TRBV9 and TRBJ1-4, with 10 bases that match TRBD1. The CDR3 has 16 amino acids. The germline V gene encodes CDR1 SGDLS and CDR2 YYNGEE. The ends lost 2 bases at V and 5 bases at J; junction bases unmatched: 6. In nucleotides, the CDR3 is TGTGCCAGCAGCGTTAAACCGGGACAGGGGAATGAAAAACTGTTTTTT. Amino acid sequence: CASSVKPGQGNEKLFF.

This sequence joins TRBV4-1 and TRBJ2-7, with D tentatively TRBD2 (5 bases). V lost 1 base and J 0 bases, leaving 7 bases between the germline ends. This CDR3 contains 14 residues. CDR1 is MGHRA, CDR2 YSYEKL, per germline. CDR3 coding DNA: TGCGCCAGCAGCCAAGTTGGACTCTCCTACGAGCAGTACTTC. Amino acid sequence: CASSQVGLSYEQYF.

The chain joins TRBV30 to TRBJ2-5; perhaps TRBD2 as D (5 bases). This CDR3 is built from 13 residues. The germline gives CDR1 GTSNPN, CDR2 SVGIG (reference sequence). Deletions cut 7 bases from V and 7 bases from J, with 19 bases between. CDR3 DNA: TGTGCCTTGGTCCTGACTACTCCGGGGACCCAGTACTTC. This translates into CALVLTTPGTQYF.

The J gene is TRBJ2-5, the V gene TRBV7-2, with 7 bases lining up with TRBD1. Germline CDR1 is SGHTA and CDR2 is FQGNSA. This CDR3 has 15 residues. V shed 1 base and J 0 bases; nucleotides not matched to a gene: 2. CDR3 nucleotides: TGTGCCAGCAGCTTAGGAGACAGGGACCAAGAGACCCAGTACTTC. Translation: CASSLGDRDQETQYF.

V is TRBV4-1 and J is TRBJ1-6; 9 nucleotides match TRBD1. Trimming removed 1 base from V and 10 bases from J; junction bases left unmatched: 11. CDR3 length equals 17 residues. Germline V gene data show CDR1 as MGHRA and CDR2 as YSYEKL. The chain's CDR3 is CASSQVFARTGESPLHF. The CDR3, as DNA: TGCGCCAGCAGCCAAGTTTTTGCAAGGACAGGGGAATCACCCCTCCACTTT.